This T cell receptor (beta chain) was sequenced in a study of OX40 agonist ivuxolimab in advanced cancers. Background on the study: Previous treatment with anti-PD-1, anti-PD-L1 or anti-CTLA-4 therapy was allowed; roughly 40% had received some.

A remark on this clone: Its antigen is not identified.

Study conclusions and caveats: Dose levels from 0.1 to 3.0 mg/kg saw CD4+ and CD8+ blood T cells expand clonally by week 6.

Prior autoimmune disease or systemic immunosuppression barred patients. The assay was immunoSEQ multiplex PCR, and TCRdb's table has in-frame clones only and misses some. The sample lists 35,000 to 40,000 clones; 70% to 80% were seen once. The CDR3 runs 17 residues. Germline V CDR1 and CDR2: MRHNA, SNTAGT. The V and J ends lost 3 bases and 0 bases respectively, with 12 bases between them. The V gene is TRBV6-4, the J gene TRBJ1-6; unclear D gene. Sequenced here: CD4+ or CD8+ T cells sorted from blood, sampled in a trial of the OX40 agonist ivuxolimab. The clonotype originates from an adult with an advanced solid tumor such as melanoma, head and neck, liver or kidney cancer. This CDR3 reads CASSESPLSSYNSPLHF. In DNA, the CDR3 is TGTGCCAGCAGTGAATCCCCGCTGAGCTCCTATAATTCACCCCTCCACTTT.